This TCR beta chain was identified in a study of blood T cell repertoires in COVID-19. This CDR3 has 13 residues. Trimming shortened V by 1 base and J by 4 bases, and 8 bases separated the two germline ends. Germline V gives CDR1 KGHSY, CDR2 FQNENV. As originally analysed: From reference gene primer amplification, estimates of nucleated cell counts were derived. TCRdb's copy holds only in-frame clones and misses some; the assay was immunoSEQ multiplex PCR. The DNA gave D and trimming, while V, J and clone size come from that table. This sample carries about 310,000 clones, roughly 87% of them seen once, and the ten largest clones take 1%.

The sequencing input was peripheral blood. The TCR was taken from a man aged 50 to 60 with active or convalescent COVID-19. This chain uses TRBV16 with TRBJ2-7, with a possible D match to TRBD1 (6 bases). The CDR3 DNA is TGTGCCAGCAGCCAATTAGGGGGTTACGAGCAGTACTTC. It is translated as CASSQLGGYEQYF.